This TCR beta chain emerged from a study of tumor and adjacent non-tumor tissue in lung cancer (dated by TCRdb to 2016 to 2019). Background on the whole study: The cohort included some twelve adenocarcinoma, 2 squamous cell carcinoma and 1 small cell lung cancer patients. The approximately 15 enrolled patients, of whom some ten were men and 5 were women, were aged 31 to 76 years and were diagnosed with TNM stage I to III disease. Bulk TCRbeta repertoires were compared between lung tumor tissue and matched distant non-tumor lung tissue obtained from under 18 lung cancer patients. A total of 95 million to 150 million productive TCRbeta reads were generated by sequencing, corresponding to an average of about 4.17 million reads per sample. A few dozen paired specimens, one tumor and one normal lung sample per patient, were profiled by TCRbeta CDR3 sequencing.

Looking up the germline V gene (reference sequence) yields CDR1 WNHNN and CDR2 SYGVQD. From its first to its last residue, the CDR3 has 13 amino acids. Only the CDR3 DNA stays, 39 bases, in frame from base 1. Of note for this clonotype: What antigen it recognizes has not been identified. Because it lacks the conserved phenylalanine or tryptophan at the end, this CDR3 is likely a read error.

Bulk unsorted tissue served as the source for RNA extraction, and RNA quality was assessed using a NanoDrop ND-1000 and an Agilent 2100. The normal lung samples consisted of distant non-tumor tissue collected more than 3 cm from the tumor edge. Newly diagnosed lung cancer patients without prior chemotherapy who had been admitted for thoracic surgery in China between August and November 2014 were enrolled as donors. The study excluded patients who had received radiotherapy or chemotherapy before or who had another cancer at the same time. Surgical tissue pieces of 1-2 cm3 were preserved in RNAlater solution and were kept at -80 degrees C until use. The receptor library was made with multiplex PCR. Sequencing was performed on an Illumina HiSeq 2500. TCRbeta libraries were constructed through three rounds of nested PCR with primers (Table S4) according to protocols modified from ARM-PCR. Before sequencing, PCR products of 200-500 bp were excised from the gel and purified with the QIAquick gel extraction kit. The study's own analysis went as follows. Trimmomatic was used to clean the reads, FLASH merged the cleaned reads into complete CDR3 sequences, and MiTCR assigned the sequences to V(D)J germline segments. VDJtools was used to compute clonal diversity as the inverse Simpson's index. Productive reads were defined as in-frame sequences without a premature stop codon. The public reads were run again by TCRdb, first through fastp at Q25 and then through MiXCR, and only productive beta chains were kept. One record per CDR3 amino acid sequence lists the most common genes and DNA. Clone size and V and J calls follow TCRdb, not the original study. The sample profile shows 40,000 to 45,000 distinct CDR3 sequences; around three fifths of them were found once. Together, the top ten hold about 48% of the sample.

What the authors observed across the whole study: A significantly larger cumulative share of the repertoire was made up by the top 100 clones in normal lung than in tumor tissue. Peripheral blood was not sequenced, so blood TCRbeta repertoires in these lung cancer patients were not examined. Significantly higher TCR diversity (inverse Simpson) was observed in tumor tissue than in normal lung tissue (approximately 400 vs 170, P = 0.0075, Mann-Whitney U test). Only about 14 patients were in the cohort, and the authors stated that larger samples and more detailed clinical data are needed. The sequencing platform is not named in the methods, and unique molecular identifiers are not mentioned. Younger patients had significantly higher TCR diversity, and higher tumor TCR diversity was associated with shorter overall and disease-free survival.

This TCR was sampled from a man aged 50-60 years with non-small cell lung cancer. The receptor chain draws on TRBV10-1 and TRBJ2-1; the D gene is tentatively TRBD1 or TRBD2, each matching 6 bases. The sample taken for sequencing was distant non-tumor lung tissue. The CDR3 reads as follows: CASSEGGRDEQFY. The nucleotide sequence is TGTGCCAGCAGTGAGGGGGGCCGGGATGAGCAGTTCTAC.